This T cell receptor beta chain stems from a study of identical twins. Broader study findings: Recombination models fit unrelated individuals' TCR alpha sharing but underestimated twins'.

V was clipped by 5 bases and J by 5 bases; unmatched bases: 5. This CDR3 is built from 14 residues. In germline, CDR1 is GTSNPN, CDR2 SVGIG (reference sequence). In this sample, this clonotype turned up a few times. Its antigen is unknown. TCRdb called the 5' RACE reads again in MiXCR, with one record for every CDR3 protein. The sample yields fewer than 900,000 distinct CDR3 sequences, around 21% seen once. These sequences were also reported in another study, on T cells expressing NK-cell markers.

V usage is TRBV30 and J usage is TRBJ2-1; 11 bases are a match to TRBD2. Sequencing used PBMCs. The receptor was derived from a woman aged 18-30 years in good health. The CDR3 region has the DNA TGTGCCTGGGATAGCGGGAGGGACCACAATGAGCAGTTCTTC. It is translated as CAWDSGRDHNEQFF.